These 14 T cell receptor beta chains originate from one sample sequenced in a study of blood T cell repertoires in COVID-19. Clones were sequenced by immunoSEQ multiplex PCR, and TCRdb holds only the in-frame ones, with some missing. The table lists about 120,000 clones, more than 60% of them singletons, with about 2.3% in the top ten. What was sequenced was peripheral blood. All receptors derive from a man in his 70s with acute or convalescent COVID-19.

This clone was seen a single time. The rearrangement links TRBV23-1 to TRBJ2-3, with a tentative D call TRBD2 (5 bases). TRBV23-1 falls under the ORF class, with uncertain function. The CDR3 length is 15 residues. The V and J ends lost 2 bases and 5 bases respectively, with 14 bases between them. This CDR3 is CASSQGYGVGDTQYF. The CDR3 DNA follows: TGCGCCAGCAGTCAAGGGTACGGGGTCGGAGATACGCAGTATTTT.

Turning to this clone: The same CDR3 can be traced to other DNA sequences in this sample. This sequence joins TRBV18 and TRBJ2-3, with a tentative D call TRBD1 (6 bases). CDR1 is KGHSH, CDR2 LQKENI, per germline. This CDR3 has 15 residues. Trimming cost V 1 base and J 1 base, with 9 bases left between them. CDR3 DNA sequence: TGTGCCAGCTCACCACTACAGGGTCGCACAGATACGCAGTATTTT. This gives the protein CASSPLQGRTDTQYF. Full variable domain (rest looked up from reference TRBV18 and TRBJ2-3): NAGVMQNPRHLVRRRGQEARLRCSPMKGHSHVYWYRQLPEEGLKFMVYLQKENIIDESGMPKERFSAEFPKEGPSILRIQQVVRGDSAAYFCASSPLQGRTDTQYFGPGTRLTVL.

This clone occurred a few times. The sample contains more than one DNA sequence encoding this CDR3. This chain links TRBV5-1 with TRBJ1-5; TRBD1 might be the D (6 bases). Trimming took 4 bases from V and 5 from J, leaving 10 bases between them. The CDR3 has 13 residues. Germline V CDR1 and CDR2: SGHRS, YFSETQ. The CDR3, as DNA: TGCGCCAGCAGCCTAGGGGGTGATCAGCCCCAGCATTTT. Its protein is CASSLGGDQPQHF.

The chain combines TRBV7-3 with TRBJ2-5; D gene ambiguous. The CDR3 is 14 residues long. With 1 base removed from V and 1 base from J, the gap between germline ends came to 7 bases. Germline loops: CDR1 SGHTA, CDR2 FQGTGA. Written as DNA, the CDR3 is TGTGCCAGCAGCTTAAGAGGAGTCCAAGAGACCCAGTACTTC. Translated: CASSLRGVQETQYF.

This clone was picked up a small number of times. The CDR3 region is CASSLGQEDGYTF. In DNA form, the CDR3 reads TGCGCCAGCAGCTTAGGACAGGAAGATGGCTACACCTTC. The gene calls are TRBV5-1 and TRBJ1-2, with 7 bases fitting TRBD1. The CDR3 sequence is 13 residues long. Per the germline V gene, CDR1 is SGHRS and CDR2 is YFSETQ. V dropped 2 bases and J dropped 6; count of bases not matched to a gene: 4. The full variable domain, rest sourced from reference TRBV5-1 and TRBJ1-2, is KAGVTQTPRYLIKTRGQQVTLSCSPISGHRSVSWYQQTPGQGLQFLFEYFSETQRNKGNFPGRFSGRQFSNSRSEMNVSTLELGDSALYLCASSLGQEDGYTFGSGTRLTVV.

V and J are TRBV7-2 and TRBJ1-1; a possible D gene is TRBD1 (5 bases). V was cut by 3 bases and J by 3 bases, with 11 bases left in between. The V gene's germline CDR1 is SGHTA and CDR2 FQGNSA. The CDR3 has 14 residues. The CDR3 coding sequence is TGTGCCAGCAGCTTCCCCGGGGGGGACACTGAAGCTTTCTTT. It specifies CASSFPGGDTEAFF.

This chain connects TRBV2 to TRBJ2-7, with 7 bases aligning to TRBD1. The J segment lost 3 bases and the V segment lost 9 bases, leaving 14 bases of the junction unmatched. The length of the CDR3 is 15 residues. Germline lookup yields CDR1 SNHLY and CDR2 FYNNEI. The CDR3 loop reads CASQAPGQSLYEQYF. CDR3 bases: TGTGCCAGTCAAGCCCCGGGACAGTCCCTCTACGAGCAGTACTTC.

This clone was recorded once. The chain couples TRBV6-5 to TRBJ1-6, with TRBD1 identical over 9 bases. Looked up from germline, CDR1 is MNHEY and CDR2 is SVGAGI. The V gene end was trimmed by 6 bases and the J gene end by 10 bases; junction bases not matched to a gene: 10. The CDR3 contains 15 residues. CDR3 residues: CASSFRGQGRSPLHF. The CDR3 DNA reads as TGTGCCAGCAGCTTTAGGGGACAGGGTAGATCACCCCTCCACTTT.

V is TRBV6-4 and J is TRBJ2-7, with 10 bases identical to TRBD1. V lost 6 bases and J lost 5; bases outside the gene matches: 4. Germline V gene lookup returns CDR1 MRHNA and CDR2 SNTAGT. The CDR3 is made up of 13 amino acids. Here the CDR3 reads CASSRDRGDEQYF. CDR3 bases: TGTGCCAGCAGCCGGGACAGGGGCGACGAGCAGTACTTC.

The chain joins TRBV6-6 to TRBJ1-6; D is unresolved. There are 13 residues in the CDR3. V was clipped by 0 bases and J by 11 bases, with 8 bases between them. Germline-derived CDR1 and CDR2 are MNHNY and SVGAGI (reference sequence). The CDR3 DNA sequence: TGTGCCAGCAGTTACTCGACTAGGGCACCCCTCCACTTT. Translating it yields CASSYSTRAPLHF.

The CDR3 region has the DNA TGTGCCAGCAAAAAAGGGGGGGCAGATACGCAGTATTTT. Amino acid sequence: CASKKGGADTQYF. The chain employs TRBV28 and TRBJ2-3; tentatively, D is TRBD2 (7 bases). The CDR3 is 13 residues long. The V and J ends lost 7 bases and 4 bases respectively, with 12 bases between them. Germline CDR1 and CDR2: MDHEN and SYDVKM.

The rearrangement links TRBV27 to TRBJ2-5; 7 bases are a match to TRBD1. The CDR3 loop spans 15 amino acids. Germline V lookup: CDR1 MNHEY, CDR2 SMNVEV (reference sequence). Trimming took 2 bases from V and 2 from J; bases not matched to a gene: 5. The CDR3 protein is CASSLTATGQETQYF. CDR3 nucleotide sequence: TGTGCCAGCAGTTTAACCGCGACAGGGCAAGAGACCCAGTACTTC.

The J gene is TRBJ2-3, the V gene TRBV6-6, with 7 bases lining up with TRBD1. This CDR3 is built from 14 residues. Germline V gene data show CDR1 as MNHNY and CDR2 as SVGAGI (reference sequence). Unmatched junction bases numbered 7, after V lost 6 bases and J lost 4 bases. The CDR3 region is CASRRKTGADTQYF. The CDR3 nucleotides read TGTGCCAGCAGACGCAAAACAGGGGCAGATACGCAGTATTTT.

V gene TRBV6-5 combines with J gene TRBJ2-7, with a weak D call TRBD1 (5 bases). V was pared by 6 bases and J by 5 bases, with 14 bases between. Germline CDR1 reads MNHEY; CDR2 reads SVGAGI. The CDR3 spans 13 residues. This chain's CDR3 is CASRRQLSHEQYF. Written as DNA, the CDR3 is TGTGCCAGCAGGAGACAGCTTAGTCACGAGCAGTACTTC.